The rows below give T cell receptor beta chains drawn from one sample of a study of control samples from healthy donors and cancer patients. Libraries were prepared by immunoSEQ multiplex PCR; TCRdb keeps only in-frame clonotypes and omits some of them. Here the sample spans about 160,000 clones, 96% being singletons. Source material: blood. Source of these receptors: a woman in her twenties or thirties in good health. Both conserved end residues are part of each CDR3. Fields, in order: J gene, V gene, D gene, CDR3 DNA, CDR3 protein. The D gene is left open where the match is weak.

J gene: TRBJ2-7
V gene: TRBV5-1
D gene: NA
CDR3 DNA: TGCGCCAGCAGCTTGGCCACAAGCGGAGGGGGCCTTAACTACGAGCAGTACTTC
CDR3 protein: CASSLATSGGGLNYEQYF

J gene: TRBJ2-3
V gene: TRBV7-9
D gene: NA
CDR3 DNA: TGTGCCAGCAGCTTCCGGATATCCCAGTATTTT
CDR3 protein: CASSFRISQYF

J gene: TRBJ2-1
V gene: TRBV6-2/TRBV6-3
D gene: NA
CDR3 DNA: TGTGCCAGCAGTTACCCGGGACTGCAGTTCTTC
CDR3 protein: CASSYPGLQFF

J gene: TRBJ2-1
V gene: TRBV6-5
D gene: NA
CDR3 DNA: TGTGCCAGCAGTCAGGACCCTCGCACTGAGCAGTTCTTC
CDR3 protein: CASSQDPRTEQFF

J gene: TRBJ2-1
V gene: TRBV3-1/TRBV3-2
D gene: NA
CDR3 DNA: TGTGCCAGCAGCCCACCCCCAAGCTCCTACAATGAGCAGTTCTTC
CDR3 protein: CASSPPPSSYNEQFF

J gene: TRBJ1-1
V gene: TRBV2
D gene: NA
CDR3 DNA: TGTGCCAGCAGTATCTTGAACACTGAAGCTTTCTTT
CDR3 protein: CASSILNTEAFF

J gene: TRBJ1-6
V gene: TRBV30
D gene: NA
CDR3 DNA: TGTGCCTGGAGAGGGGTTAATAATTCACCCCTCCACTTT
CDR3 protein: CAWRGVNNSPLHF

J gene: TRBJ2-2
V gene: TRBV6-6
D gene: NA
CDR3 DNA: TGTGCCAGCAGTTACGGGCCAGGGGCGCTCACCGGGGAGCTGTTTTTT
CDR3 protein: CASSYGPGALTGELFF

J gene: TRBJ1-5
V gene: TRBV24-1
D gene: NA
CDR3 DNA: TGTGCCACCAGTGATGGAGGAAGCAATCAGCCCCAGCATTTT
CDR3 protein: CATSDGGSNQPQHF

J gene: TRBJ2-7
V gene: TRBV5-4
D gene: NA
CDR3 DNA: TGTGCCAGCAGCTTGGCCCCGGGCAGCTCCTACGAGCAGTACTTC
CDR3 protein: CASSLAPGSSYEQYF

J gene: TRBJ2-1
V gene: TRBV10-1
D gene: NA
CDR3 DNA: TGCGCCAGCAGTGACCGGGATTCCTACAATGAGCAGTTCTTC
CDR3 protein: CASSDRDSYNEQFF

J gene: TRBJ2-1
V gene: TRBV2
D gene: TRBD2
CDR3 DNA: TGTGCCAGCAGTGAAAAGCGGGGGGGCATTGAGCAGTTCTTC
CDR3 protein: CASSEKRGGIEQFF

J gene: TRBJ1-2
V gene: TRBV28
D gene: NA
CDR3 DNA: TGTGCCAGCAGTTTACCCGGGACGTCTTTTGGCTACACCTTC
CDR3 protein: CASSLPGTSFGYTF